Described below is a single T cell receptor beta chain sequence and its context. A read error may explain this, as a much larger clone is one base away. The sample has other DNA sequences that encode this CDR3 too. This sample is part of a study of shared clonotypes between healthy human individuals. Per the authors' pipeline: Junction-only immunoSEQ sequences carried no quality scores, so filtering differed. TCRdb's table, derived via immunoSEQ multiplex PCR, lists solely in-frame clones and lacks some. V, J and clone size derive from that table, while D and trimming were established from the DNA sequence. The sample shows about 490,000 clones, 70% to 85% of them seen only once. CDR1 MNHEY and CDR2 SVGAGI come from the germline V gene. The CDR3 length is 16 residues.

The TCR was taken from a middle-aged woman in good health. Some clones in this sample may be carry-over from other donors' samples. The genes are TRBV6-5 and TRBJ1-4; 9 bases map to TRBD1. Sequences were obtained from PBMCs. This chain's CDR3 is CASSYSSGTGIEKLFF. For the CDR3, the DNA is TGTGCCAGCAGTTACTCGTCCGGGACAGGGATTGAAAAGCTGTTTTTT.